Below are 32 T cell receptor beta chains sequenced from a single sample in a study of OX40 agonist ivuxolimab in advanced cancers. Here immunoSEQ multiplex PCR was the method, and the copy in TCRdb shows in-frame clones only, minus some. The sample lists 50,000 or so clones, approximately 90% occurring once. The source was CD4+ or CD8+ T cells sorted from blood, collected in a trial of the OX40 agonist ivuxolimab. The receptors were gathered from an adult with an advanced solid tumor such as melanoma, head and neck, liver or kidney cancer.

The chain has TRBV5-6 and TRBJ2-3, with a possible D match to TRBD1 (8 bases). This CDR3 is built from 15 residues. Trimming left V 4 bases short and J 3 bases short, with 15 bases between. Germline CDR1 and CDR2: SGHDT and YYEEEE. The CDR3 here is CASSPGQGGTDTQYF. The CDR3 DNA reads as TGTGCCAGCAGCCCAGGACAGGGAGGGACAGATACGCAGTATTTT.

This chain uses TRBV30 with TRBJ2-4; no clear D gene. V was pared by 5 bases and J by 10 bases, with 18 bases between. The CDR3 contains 13 residues. Germline loops: CDR1 GTSNPN, CDR2 SVGIG (reference sequence). The DNA of the CDR3 is TGTGCCTGGGACGCAATGGTCTCGGGTATTCAGTACTTC. Its protein is CAWDAMVSGIQYF.

This chain uses TRBV27 with TRBJ2-3; D gene uncertain. The CDR3 contains 12 residues. Trimming cost V 10 bases and J 1 base, with 9 bases left between them. Germline lookup yields CDR1 MNHEY and CDR2 SMNVEV (reference sequence). The CDR3 region has the DNA TGTGCCACTCAACGGGGCACAGATACGCAGTATTTT. Its protein is CATQRGTDTQYF.

This chain uses TRBV9 with TRBJ2-3; the D gene is possibly TRBD1 (5 bases). The CDR3 is made up of 14 amino acids. CDR1 SGDLS and CDR2 YYNGEE come from the germline V gene. The germline V and J ends were trimmed by 3 bases and 1 base, with 9 bases remaining between them. The CDR3 sequence is CASSDARGTDTQYF. The CDR3 DNA reads as TGTGCCAGCAGCGACGCCAGGGGCACAGATACGCAGTATTTT.

The CDR3 bases are TGCGCCAGCAGCTGGGGGGGGAACGGTCAGCCCCAGCATTTT. Translating it yields CASSWGGNGQPQHF. This chain joins TRBV5-1 and TRBJ1-5, with D possibly matching TRBD1 (5 bases). Looked up from germline, CDR1 is SGHRS and CDR2 is YFSETQ. The CDR3 extends over 14 amino acids. V lost 3 bases and J lost 6, with 13 bases in between.

This rearrangement joins TRBV19 to TRBJ2-7; no reliable D call. This CDR3 spans 15 amino acids. Looked up from germline, CDR1 is LNHDA and CDR2 is SQIVND (reference sequence). Trimming took 0 bases from V and 3 from J, leaving 12 bases between them. The CDR3 DNA is TGTGCCAGTAGTATAGAGCCGGGCAGTAGCTACGAGCAGTACTTC. Its translation: CASSIEPGSSYEQYF.

The J gene is TRBJ2-7, the V gene TRBV5-1; 11 nucleotides align to TRBD2. Germline V gene sequence: CDR1 SGHRS, CDR2 YFSETQ. Losses at the gene ends were 0 bases for V and 1 base for J; bases not matched to a gene: 6. The CDR3 is 17 amino acids. CDR3 loop: CASSLAGGLAESYEQYF. The CDR3 DNA sequence: TGCGCCAGCAGCTTGGCCGGGGGACTAGCGGAGTCCTACGAGCAGTACTTC.

The chain has TRBV7-8 and TRBJ1-4, with D maybe TRBD1 (5 bases). CDR3 length: 16 amino acids. Germline CDR1 and CDR2: SGHVS and FQNEAQ. The ends were cut back, 2 bases at V and 7 bases at J, with 17 bases in the middle. DNA for the CDR3: TGTGCCAGCAGCTTAAGGGAGGCGTTGGGGGGTGAAAAACTGTTTTTT. Its protein is CASSLREALGGEKLFF.

CDR3 loop: CASMGGGLAGYEQYF. CDR3 DNA sequence: TGTGCCAGCATGGGAGGGGGCCTAGCGGGTTACGAGCAGTACTTC. V gene TRBV7-9 combines with J gene TRBJ2-7; maybe TRBD2 (8 bases). Germline CDR1 and CDR2: SEHNR and FQNEAQ (reference sequence). V was cut by 7 bases and J by 4 bases, with 20 bases left in between. The CDR3 loop spans 15 amino acids. The whole variable domain, filled in from reference TRBV7-9 and TRBJ2-7, reads DTGVSQNPRHKITKRGQNVTFRCDPISEHNRLYWYRQTLGQGPEFLTYFQNEAQLEKSRLLSDRFSAERPKGSFSTLEIQRTEQGDSAMYLCASMGGGLAGYEQYFGPGTRLTVT.

The V gene is TRBV6-5, the J gene TRBJ2-1; D might be TRBD2 (6 bases). V was trimmed by 6 bases and J by 8 bases, leaving 20 bases between them. CDR3 size: 15 residues. The V gene's germline CDR1 is MNHEY and CDR2 SVGAGI. CDR3 sequence: CASSQDFGSRDEQFF. CDR3 coding DNA: TGTGCCAGCAGCCAAGATTTCGGGAGTCGGGATGAGCAGTTCTTC.

The chain has TRBV10-3 and TRBJ2-3; 7 bases match TRBD2. Germline loops: CDR1 ENHRY, CDR2 SYGVKD. The junction had 2 bases not matched to a gene; V was cut back by 8 bases and J by 0 bases. The CDR3 runs to 13 residues. CDR3 in DNA: TGTGCCATCGGACTAGTGAGCACAGATACGCAGTATTTT. Its translation: CAIGLVSTDTQYF.

The V gene is TRBV5-1, the J gene TRBJ2-7; tentatively, D is TRBD2 (5 bases). The CDR3 is 13 residues long. The V end was cut by 4 bases, the J end by 2 bases, with 10 bases between. Germline CDR1 is SGHRS and CDR2 is YFSETQ. The CDR3 DNA sequence: TGCGCCAGCAGCCCCGGGATTACCTACGAGCAGTACTTC. Translation: CASSPGITYEQYF.

The rearrangement links TRBV7-9 to TRBJ1-2; D is possibly TRBD1 (6 bases). Germline CDR1 SEHNR, CDR2 FQNEAQ (reference sequence). The V gene lost 1 base and the J gene lost 0 bases, with 9 bases spanning the gap. The CDR3 sequence is 15 residues long. The CDR3 spells CASSLVGGANYGYTF. The CDR3 DNA reads TGTGCCAGCAGCTTAGTAGGGGGAGCTAACTATGGCTACACCTTC. The entire variable domain, with the rest obtained from reference TRBV7-9 and TRBJ1-2, is as follows: DTGVSQNPRHKITKRGQNVTFRCDPISEHNRLYWYRQTLGQGPEFLTYFQNEAQLEKSRLLSDRFSAERPKGSFSTLEIQRTEQGDSAMYLCASSLVGGANYGYTFGSGTRLTVV.

The chain recombines TRBV4-1 with TRBJ2-3, with 10 positions matching TRBD2. CDR1 is MGHRA, CDR2 YSYEKL, per germline. This CDR3 has 17 residues. V shed 0 bases and J 3 bases; nucleotides not matched to a gene: 6. The DNA for the CDR3 is TGCGCCAGCAGCCAAGAAAGCGGGGGGGTAAGGACAGATACGCAGTATTTT. As protein: CASSQESGGVRTDTQYF.

The chain joins TRBV10-1 to TRBJ1-3; D perhaps matches TRBD1 (6 bases). This CDR3 has 14 amino acids. Trimming pared 3 bases from V and 2 bases from J, leaving 8 bases between. Germline loops: CDR1 WNHNN, CDR2 SYGVQD (reference sequence). Here the CDR3 DNA reads TGCGCCAGCAGTGATAACAGGGCTGGAAACACCATATATTTT. Its translation is CASSDNRAGNTIYF.

The rearrangement uses TRBV7-8 and TRBJ2-5; D perhaps matches TRBD2 (6 bases). The CDR3 has 14 amino acids. V gave up 1 base and J gave up 2 bases, with 8 bases separating them. Germline CDR1 reads SGHVS; CDR2 reads FQNEAQ. CDR3 sequence: CASSLGAGQETQYF. The CDR3 DNA sequence: TGTGCCAGCAGCTTAGGGGCGGGACAAGAGACCCAGTACTTC.

This clone turned up a few times. The chain is built from TRBV11-2 and TRBJ1-2; 12 positions match TRBD1. The CDR3 has 15 residues. Germline lookup yields CDR1 SGHAT and CDR2 FQNNGV. V lost 5 bases and J lost 6; bases outside the gene matches: 7. Here the CDR3 reads CASSRIRDRGHGYTF. CDR3 bases: TGTGCCAGCAGCCGGATCCGGGACAGGGGGCATGGCTACACCTTC.

CDR3 bases: TGTGCCAGCAGATTAGCGGGAGTTTCCACCGGGGAGCTGTTTTTT. Translating gives CASRLAGVSTGELFF. The V and J genes are TRBV6-1 and TRBJ2-2, with TRBD2 identical over 9 bases. Germline CDR1 reads MNHNS; CDR2 reads SASEGT. Trimming removed 6 bases from V and 4 bases from J; junction bases left unmatched: 6. The CDR3 is 15 amino acids.

This sequence joins TRBV15 and TRBJ2-2; D unclear. Per the germline V gene, CDR1 is LNHNV and CDR2 is YYDKDF (reference sequence). V was clipped by 0 bases and J by 5 bases, with 4 bases between them. The CDR3 has 13 residues. This CDR3 is CATSRDTTGELFF. The CDR3 bases are TGTGCCACCAGCAGAGATACAACCGGGGAGCTGTTTTTT.

V and J are TRBV19 and TRBJ2-7; possibly TRBD1 for D (6 bases). CDR1 and CDR2 from the germline V gene are LNHDA and SQIVND (reference sequence). With 8 bases removed from V and 4 bases from J, the gap between germline ends came to 18 bases. The CDR3 extends over 14 amino acids. The CDR3 coding sequence is TGTGCCAGTGCGACAGGAGGCGGGTTTTACGAGCAGTACTTC. Residues: CASATGGGFYEQYF.

This chain joins TRBV5-1 and TRBJ2-3; the match to TRBD2 covers 9 bases. The length of the CDR3 is 16 residues. The germline V gene has CDR1 SGHRS and CDR2 YFSETQ. Trimming cost V 4 bases and J 0 bases; bases outside gene matches: 6. The CDR3 loop is CASSPLAGLSTDTQYF. For the CDR3, the DNA is TGCGCCAGCAGCCCTCTAGCGGGACTTAGCACAGATACGCAGTATTTT.

V is TRBV7-6 and J is TRBJ2-3, with 11 bases identical to TRBD2. This CDR3 has 16 residues. Germline trimming cut 5 bases from V and 2 bases from J; bases unmatched to any gene: 6. The V gene's germline CDR1 is SGHVS and CDR2 FNYEAQ. The CDR3 bases are TGTGCCAGCAGCCTAGGGACTAGCGGCTACACAGATACGCAGTATTTT. Amino acid sequence: CASSLGTSGYTDTQYF.

The gene calls are TRBV6-1 and TRBJ1-6; D not resolved. There are 13 residues in the CDR3. With 0 bases removed from V and 10 bases from J, the gap between germline ends came to 7 bases. Germline CDR1 is MNHNS and CDR2 is SASEGT. The CDR3 region is CASSEALGSPLHF. CDR3 in DNA: TGTGCCAGCAGTGAAGCATTAGGATCACCCCTCCACTTT.

This clone was detected a few times. This chain links TRBV19 with TRBJ2-2, with D uncertain. Trimming cost V 6 bases and J 7 bases, with 15 bases left between them. Germline CDR1 and CDR2: LNHDA and SQIVND (reference sequence). The CDR3 totals 14 residues. The CDR3 spells CASSKTMEVGELFF. CDR3 in DNA: TGTGCCAGTAGCAAGACAATGGAAGTCGGGGAGCTGTTTTTT.

The J gene is TRBJ2-1, the V gene TRBV7-3; D perhaps matches TRBD1 (6 bases). Germline loops: CDR1 SGHTA, CDR2 FQGTGA. The CDR3 has 15 residues. The V gene lost 1 base and the J gene lost 4 bases, with 11 bases spanning the gap. CDR3 protein: CASSLRARGYNEQFF. CDR3 coding DNA: TGTGCCAGCAGCTTAAGGGCTAGGGGGTACAATGAGCAGTTCTTC. Drawing the rest from reference TRBV7-3 and TRBJ2-1, the complete variable domain is GAGVSQTPSNKVTEKGKYVELRCDPISGHTALYWYRQSLGQGPEFLIYFQGTGAADDSGLPNDRFFAVRPEGSVSTLKIQRTERGDSAVYLCASSLRARGYNEQFFGPGTRLTVL.

The CDR3 DNA reads as TGTGCCAGCAGTGAAGAAGGATTCACAGATACGCAGTATTTT. Its translation: CASSEEGFTDTQYF. This chain links TRBV6-1 with TRBJ2-3; D is ambiguous. CDR1 and CDR2 from the germline V gene are MNHNS and SASEGT. This CDR3 spans 14 amino acids. Between the trimmed V and J ends, which lost 1 base and 2 bases, there was a span of 7 bases.

In its sample, this clone was seen a few times. This sequence joins TRBV30 and TRBJ1-4; 8 nucleotides agree with TRBD1. The junction had 2 bases not matched to a gene; V was cut back by 0 bases and J by 8 bases. There are 13 residues in the CDR3. Germline CDR1 GTSNPN, CDR2 SVGIG (reference sequence). Written as DNA, the CDR3 is TGTGCCTGGAGTGTGAGACAGGGGGAAAAACTGTTTTTT. Its translation is CAWSVRQGEKLFF.

V gene TRBV11-2 combines with J gene TRBJ2-5, with D perhaps TRBD1 (6 bases). V was shortened by 2 bases and J by 5 bases, with 12 bases between the two germline ends. Germline V gene data show CDR1 as SGHAT and CDR2 as FQNNGV. The CDR3 contains 14 residues. CDR3 in DNA: TGTGCCAGCAGCTTAATACAGGGTGGTGAGACCCAGTACTTC. This translates into CASSLIQGGETQYF.

This clone was seen once. J is TRBJ1-2 and V is TRBV6-5, with a possible D match to TRBD1 (6 bases). The CDR3 contains 14 residues. The V end was cut by 2 bases, the J end by 3 bases, with 10 bases between. In germline, CDR1 is MNHEY, CDR2 SVGAGI. The CDR3, as DNA: TGTGCCAGCAGTTACACCTCAGGGGACTATGGCTACACCTTC. Its protein is CASSYTSGDYGYTF.

The chain links TRBV18 to TRBJ1-1; D is ambiguous. Deletions cut 6 bases from V and 1 base from J, with 9 bases between. This CDR3 region has 13 residues. Germline loops: CDR1 KGHSH, CDR2 LQKENI. The CDR3 bases are TGTGCCAGCTCCCCGGTCGCGAACACTGAAGCTTTCTTT. Protein product: CASSPVANTEAFF.

The rearrangement uses TRBV29-1 and TRBJ2-3; tentatively, D is TRBD1 (5 bases). The CDR3 extends over 12 amino acids. Trimming stripped 4 bases from V and 7 bases from J, with 12 bases between. Germline CDR1 SQVTM, CDR2 ANQGSEA. CDR3 residues: CSVVSGHNTQYF. DNA for the CDR3: TGCAGCGTTGTATCAGGGCATAATACGCAGTATTTT.

The chain combines TRBV5-1 with TRBJ2-5; 7 nucleotides agree with TRBD1. V was clipped by 2 bases and J by 3 bases; unmatched bases: 4. Germline-derived CDR1 and CDR2 are SGHRS and YFSETQ. This CDR3 has 14 residues. The CDR3 nucleotides read TGCGCCAGCAGCTTACAGGGGTTCGAAGAGACCCAGTACTTC. Its protein is CASSLQGFEETQYF.